One and the same sample provided the 10 T cell receptor beta chains below, sequenced in a study of blood T cell repertoires in COVID-19. The protocol was immunoSEQ multiplex PCR, while the TCRdb copy is restricted to in-frame clones and leaves out a portion. The table lists fewer than 400,000 clones, 80% to 90% of them singletons. The sequenced material came from PBMCs or T cells enriched from blood (not recorded which). These receptors originate from a man aged 30-40 years who had recovered from COVID-19.

The chain links TRBV4-2 to TRBJ1-4; no clear D gene. The CDR3 spans 12 residues. The germline V gene encodes CDR1 LGHNA and CDR2 YNFKEQ. The V and J ends lost 1 base and 8 bases respectively, with 5 bases between them. Written as DNA, the CDR3 is TGTGCCAGCAGCCAAGCCGGGGAAAAACTGTTTTTT. It is translated as CASSQAGEKLFF.

CDR3 residues: CASSLASGGGLEQYF. CDR3 sequence (DNA): TGCGCCAGCAGCTTGGCCAGCGGCGGAGGGCTCGAGCAGTACTTC. The chain has TRBV5-1 and TRBJ2-7; tentatively, D is TRBD2 (6 bases). Trimming stripped 0 bases from V and 6 bases from J, with 16 bases between. Germline V gene sequence: CDR1 SGHRS, CDR2 YFSETQ. CDR3 size: 15 residues.

This clone has only one observation. The chain couples TRBV19 to TRBJ1-6; TRBD1 matches 7 bases. This CDR3 spans 13 amino acids. Germline CDR1 and CDR2: LNHDA and SQIVND (reference sequence). The V and J ends lost 6 bases and 10 bases, in that order; junction bases with no gene match: 6. CDR3 in amino acids: CASRGQVESPLHF. CDR3 nucleotides: TGTGCCAGTAGAGGACAGGTCGAATCACCCCTCCACTTT.

The chain links TRBV19 to TRBJ2-1; 10 bases agree with TRBD2. Germline CDR1 reads LNHDA; CDR2 reads SQIVND (reference sequence). The CDR3 totals 16 residues. V dropped 0 bases and J dropped 4; count of bases not matched to a gene: 3. CDR3 sequence reads: CASSIDPSGSYNEQFF. The CDR3 DNA follows: TGTGCCAGTAGTATAGACCCTAGCGGGAGTTACAATGAGCAGTTCTTC. Full variable domain (rest looked up from reference TRBV19 and TRBJ2-1): DGGITQSPKYLFRKEGQNVTLSCEQNLNHDAMYWYRQDPGQGLRLIYYSQIVNDFQKGDIAEGYSVSREKKESFPLTVTSAQKNPTAFYLCASSIDPSGSYNEQFFGPGTRLTVL.

The V call is TRBV27, the J call TRBJ1-6, with D possibly matching TRBD1 (5 bases). Germline-derived CDR1 and CDR2 are MNHEY and SMNVEV (reference sequence). CDR3 length equals 14 residues. V lost 7 bases and J lost 14, with 21 bases in between. DNA for the CDR3: TGTGCCAGCACACGACGTTCCGGGTTAGGGGCCCTCCACTTT. Translation: CASTRRSGLGALHF.

V gene TRBV7-3 combines with J gene TRBJ2-6, with D perhaps matching TRBD2 (6 bases). V was trimmed by 4 bases and J by 2 bases, leaving 15 bases between them. Germline CDR1 reads SGHTA; CDR2 reads FQGTGA. This CDR3 is 17 amino acids long. CDR3 bases: TGTGCCAGCAGCTCCGGCCTCGGGGGAGCTGGGGCCAACGTCCTGACTTTC. Translating it yields CASSSGLGGAGANVLTF. Using reference TRBV7-3 and TRBJ2-6 for the parts outside the CDR3, the full variable domain is GAGVSQTPSNKVTEKGKYVELRCDPISGHTALYWYRQSLGQGPEFLIYFQGTGAADDSGLPNDRFFAVRPEGSVSTLKIQRTERGDSAVYLCASSSGLGGAGANVLTFGAGSRLTVL.

The CDR3 DNA sequence: TGTGCCAGTAGTATAAGTCTCCAGGGCAACTACGAGCAGTACTTC. Protein product: CASSISLQGNYEQYF. The V and J genes are TRBV19 and TRBJ2-7; D might be TRBD1 (5 bases). CDR1 is LNHDA and CDR2 is SQIVND in the germline V gene (reference sequence). V was clipped by 2 bases and J by 3 bases, with 14 bases between them. The CDR3 covers 15 residues.

The CDR3 sequence: CASSDLTRNEQFF. The CDR3 region has the DNA TGTGCCAGCAGTGACCTGACTAGAAATGAGCAGTTCTTC. J is TRBJ2-1 and V is TRBV6-4, with D perhaps matching TRBD2 (6 bases). This CDR3 comprises 13 residues. The V and J ends lost 2 bases and 7 bases respectively, with 9 bases between them. Germline CDR1 and CDR2: MRHNA and SNTAGT.

V usage is TRBV2 and J usage is TRBJ1-6; TRBD1 is a possible D gene (5 bases). The CDR3 is 14 amino acids. V lost 6 bases to trimming and J lost 3 bases, with 9 bases between them. The V gene's germline CDR1 is SNHLY and CDR2 FYNNEI. The CDR3 is CASRRQFYNSPLHF. Here the CDR3 DNA reads TGTGCCAGCAGACGACAGTTCTATAATTCACCCCTCCACTTT.

This clone has a count of ten or more. The rearrangement links TRBV6-5 to TRBJ1-3; D is unclear. This CDR3 has 13 residues. Germline values: CDR1 MNHEY, CDR2 SVGAGI. The germline V and J ends were trimmed by 0 bases and 4 bases, with 4 bases remaining between them. CDR3 loop: CASSYSVGNTIYF. The CDR3 DNA follows: TGTGCCAGCAGTTACTCCGTGGGAAACACCATATATTTT.